A selection of T cell receptor beta chains follows, all from one sample in a study of T cell responses to AZD1222 COVID-19 vaccine. Using immunoSEQ multiplex PCR, the repertoire was profiled, and TCRdb retains in-frame clones only, with some absent. Found here are some 140,000 clones, over 90% of them singletons; the top ten hold roughly 0.96%. The sequences come from peripheral blood, collected on day 0 of AZD1222 vaccination. The receptors derive from an adult in good health. Both conserved end residues are part of each CDR3. Fields, in order: CDR3 length, V gene, D gene, J gene, CDR3 protein. The D gene is left open where the match is weak.

14	TRBV30	-	TRBJ2-7	CAWRGLVRSYEQYF
14	TRBV19	-	TRBJ1-2	CASSRQSTSYGYTF
15	TRBV6-5	-	TRBJ1-3	CASSTDRYSGNTIYF
15	TRBV11-3	-	TRBJ2-7	CASSLAAGEPYEQYF
14	TRBV5-6	-	TRBJ2-5	CASSLVGAGETQYF
16	TRBV5-4	-	TRBJ2-4	CASSLDGQLAKNIQYF
14	TRBV7-8	-	TRBJ2-7	CASSFTAASYEQYF
14	TRBV13	-	TRBJ2-1	CASSLGVLNNEQFF
12	TRBV29-1	-	TRBJ2-3	CSVDQGTDTQYF
16	TRBV5-1	TRBD2	TRBJ2-1	CASSIPTSGGPNEQFF
15	TRBV5-4	TRBD1	TRBJ1-1	CASSRMTGGGTEAFF
15	TRBV2	TRBD1	TRBJ1-6	CASSEGQGMKSPLHF
14	TRBV3-1/TRBV3-2	-	TRBJ1-1	CASSQGGENTEAFF
14	TRBV7-9	TRBD1	TRBJ2-5	CASSSGTAQETQYF
14	TRBV29-1	TRBD1	TRBJ2-3	CSNRGGAEADTQYF
15	TRBV2	-	TRBJ2-1	CASSENRDPYNEQFF
16	TRBV27	TRBD1	TRBJ2-1	CASSKMDRVGYNEQFF
15	TRBV5-1	TRBD1	TRBJ2-7	CASSLAGTGSYEQYF
18	TRBV7-3	TRBD1	TRBJ2-5	CASSLEPLGTGGLETQYF
14	TRBV7-8	-	TRBJ2-7	CASSLFETENEQYF
18	TRBV3-1/TRBV3-2	TRBD2	TRBJ2-4	CASSRRGGQEGTKNIQYF
16	TRBV18	-	TRBJ1-6	CASSPGQPWGNSPLHF
15	TRBV18	TRBD1	TRBJ2-1	CASSPGQGSYNEQFF
14	TRBV29-1	TRBD2	TRBJ2-5	CSATSGGFQETQYF
15	TRBV10-3	TRBD1	TRBJ2-3	CAISEQGALADTQYF
14	TRBV5-4	TRBD1	TRBJ2-5	CASSDRGGKETQYF
17	TRBV2	TRBD2	TRBJ2-2	CASNGPLGRGNTGELFF
15	TRBV6-5	TRBD1	TRBJ2-1	CASRARDRGDNEQFF
14	TRBV19	TRBD1	TRBJ1-5	CASSTGQERQPQHF
13	TRBV4-1	-	TRBJ2-7	CASSQEPEYEQYF
15	TRBV9	TRBD1	TRBJ2-1	CASSVEGDSYNEQFF
13	TRBV2	-	TRBJ1-2	CASTPTFRYGYTF